These 25 T cell receptor beta chains were all obtained from the same sample, sequenced in a study of regulatory T cells in long-lasting Graves disease. The time point was: newly diagnosed GD, antithyroid drugs for less than 3 months. RNA extracted from PBMCs served as the sequencing template. To make TCR beta libraries, researchers used iRepertoire HTBI primers and Arm-PCR of CDR3 regions. TCRdb reprocessed the multiplex PCR reads via MiXCR and lists one record per CDR3 protein. The sample carries roughly 560,000 distinct CDR3 sequences, 12% recorded once. This same sample was also taken into another study, of T cells in Graves' hyperthyroidism and ophthalmopathy.

The sample here was peripheral blood mononuclear cells (PBMCs), taken at new diagnosis, from a patient treated with antithyroid drugs. All receptors come from a woman in her 30s with Graves disease.

V gene TRBV7-9 combines with J gene TRBJ2-4; TRBD2 might be the D (7 bases). The CDR3 runs 15 residues. V lost 5 bases, J lost 7 bases, and 18 bases lay in between. From germline, CDR1 is SEHNR and CDR2 FQNEAQ (reference sequence). The CDR3 coding sequence is TGTGCCAGCAGCACGGGGGGAGGGGGGACGAACATTCAGTACTTC. Protein: CASSTGGGGTNIQYF. Together with reference TRBV7-9 and TRBJ2-4, the CDR3 gives the full variable domain: DTGVSQNPRHKITKRGQNVTFRCDPISEHNRLYWYRQTLGQGPEFLTYFQNEAQLEKSRLLSDRFSAERPKGSFSTLEIQRTEQGDSAMYLCASSTGGGGTNIQYFGAGTRLSVL.

This clonotype came up many times. The chain joins TRBV7-9 to TRBJ2-2; D may be TRBD2 (5 bases). The CDR3 loop spans 13 amino acids. V lost 5 bases, J lost 5 bases, and 9 bases lay in between. Germline-derived CDR1 and CDR2 are SEHNR and FQNEAQ (reference sequence). CDR3 nucleotides: TGTGCCAGCAGCCTAACTAGGACCGGGGAGCTGTTTTTT. It translates to CASSLTRTGELFF.

On this clonotype: This sequence is one base from a far larger clone and is likely a read error. The CDR3 region has the DNA TGTGCCTGGAGTCTAGCGTTCAATGAGCAGTACTTC. It yields the protein CAWSLAFNEQYF. This sequence joins TRBV30 and TRBJ2-7; possible D gene TRBD2, 6 bases. Trimming took off 2 bases at V and 7 bases at J, with 12 bases between the two ends. The CDR3 is 12 residues long. Germline assignment: CDR1 GTSNPN and CDR2 SVGIG (reference sequence).

For this clonotype: A read error may be the cause here, since a much bigger clone is one base away. The chain employs TRBV24-1 and TRBJ2-1, with unresolved D. Germline assignment: CDR1 KGHDR and CDR2 SFDVKD. The CDR3 sequence is 14 residues long. V was trimmed by 5 bases and J by 10 bases, leaving 17 bases between them. The CDR3, as DNA: TGTGCCACCAGTGGTTCGGGTGTTTGGTACGAGCAGTTCTTC. It is translated as CATSGSGVWYEQFF.

This clonotype came up many times. V is TRBV6-1 and J is TRBJ1-1; D is unresolved. CDR1 is MNHNS, CDR2 SASEGT, per germline. The CDR3 has 17 amino acids. Trimming shortened V by 0 bases and J by 3 bases, and 17 bases separated the two germline ends. DNA of the CDR3: TGTGCCAGCAGTGAAGCGCTAGAGGAGGGATGGCACACTGAAGCTTTCTTT. It codes for CASSEALEEGWHTEAFF.

This clonotype was counted many times. The V and J genes are TRBV19 and TRBJ1-5; the D is unclear. V shed 3 bases and J shed 3 bases, with 12 bases lying between them. The length of the CDR3 is 15 residues. The germline V gene has CDR1 LNHDA and CDR2 SQIVND (reference sequence). The CDR3 spells CASSISIELNQPQHF. The CDR3 DNA follows: TGTGCCAGTAGTATTTCTATAGAGCTCAATCAGCCCCAGCATTTT.

The chain uses TRBV10-3 and TRBJ2-7; D not resolved. Germline values: CDR1 ENHRY, CDR2 SYGVKD. This CDR3 is built from 14 residues. V lost 3 bases, J lost 4 bases, and 13 bases lay in between. This CDR3 reads CAISDSAQSYEQYF. CDR3 bases: TGTGCCATCAGTGATTCGGCCCAGTCTTACGAGCAGTACTTC.

This clonotype was recorded at least ten times. Relative to the germline gene, one junction end is altered; a read error may explain this. The chain recombines TRBV5-8 with TRBJ2-7; D might be TRBD1 (6 bases). From germline, CDR1 is SGHTS and CDR2 YDEGEE. The CDR3 extends over 16 amino acids. The CDR3, as DNA: TGTGCCAGCAGCTTCGAACAAGGGGGATTCGGGTACGAGCAGCACTTC. Protein product: CASSFEQGGFGYEQHF. Full variable domain (rest looked up from reference TRBV5-8 and TRBJ2-7): EAGVTQSPTHLIKTRGQQATLRCSPISGHTSVYWYQQALGLGLQFLLWYDEGEERNRGNFPPRFSGRQFPNYSSELNVNALELEDSALYLCASSFEQGGFGYEQHFGPGTRLTVT.

This clonotype was detected ten times or more. The genes are TRBV28 and TRBJ1-6; the match to TRBD1 covers 7 bases. The germline V gene has CDR1 MDHEN and CDR2 SYDVKM. This CDR3 is built from 16 residues. The J segment lost 10 bases and the V segment lost 2 bases, leaving 11 bases of the junction unmatched. The CDR3 sequence: CASSLSAGRGGSPLHF. CDR3 bases: TGTGCCAGCAGTTTAAGTGCAGGCAGGGGGGGATCACCCCTCCACTTT.

The rearrangement links TRBV7-3 to TRBJ2-7, with 7 bases lining up with TRBD2. This CDR3 region has 16 residues. Germline values: CDR1 SGHTA, CDR2 FQGTGA. J gave up 4 bases and V 11 bases, and 20 bases lay outside the gene matches. For the CDR3, the DNA is TGTGCCCCCCCCCCCGGGTCCAGGAGCGGGGAATACGAGCAGTACTTC. This codes for CAPPPGSRSGEYEQYF.

V is TRBV29-1 and J is TRBJ2-1; 9 bases are shared with TRBD2. After removal of 7 bases from V and 7 bases from J, the junction contained 5 bases not matched to a gene. CDR3 length: 12 residues. The germline gives CDR1 SQVTM, CDR2 ANQGSEA. The DNA of the CDR3 is TGCAGCGATACTAGCGGGCGGAATGAGCAGTTCTTC. Translation gives CSDTSGRNEQFF.

The J gene is TRBJ2-2, the V gene TRBV10-1; D is undetermined. The CDR3 spans 18 residues. Trimming left V 2 bases short and J 4 bases short, with 20 bases between. Germline values: CDR1 WNHNN, CDR2 SYGVQD (reference sequence). The CDR3 DNA sequence: TGCGCCAGCAGTGAGGGTCCTAGGGAAGAGCGTAGCACCGGGGAGCTGTTTTTT. Translation: CASSEGPREERSTGELFF.

This clonotype appeared many times. The chain employs TRBV5-1 and TRBJ2-3; the match to TRBD2 covers 7 bases. Unmatched junction bases numbered 12, after V lost 4 bases and J lost 1 base. Looked up from germline, CDR1 is SGHRS and CDR2 is YFSETQ. This CDR3 is 17 amino acids long. The chain's CDR3 is CASSPIGVRGGTDTQYF. The CDR3 DNA reads TGCGCCAGCAGCCCAATCGGAGTTCGGGGGGGCACAGATACGCAGTATTTT.

The rearrangement uses TRBV4-2 and TRBJ1-2, with a possible D match to TRBD1 (5 bases). The CDR3 spans 14 residues. V was shortened by 0 bases and J by 6 bases, with 11 bases between the two germline ends. Germline CDR1 LGHNA, CDR2 YNFKEQ. The CDR3: CASSQENAGDGYTF. CDR3 sequence (DNA): TGTGCCAGCAGCCAAGAGAACGCGGGGGATGGCTACACCTTC.

This clonotype was seen only a few times. The CDR3 sequence: CAWRRGWNTGELFF. The CDR3 bases are TGTGCCTGGAGGCGAGGGTGGAACACCGGGGAGCTGTTTTTT. The chain joins TRBV30 to TRBJ2-2; D may be TRBD2 (5 bases). The germline V gene encodes CDR1 GTSNPN and CDR2 SVGIG (reference sequence). The germline V and J ends were trimmed by 3 bases and 1 base, with 9 bases remaining between them. The CDR3 has 14 amino acids. Together with reference TRBV30 and TRBJ2-2, the CDR3 gives the full variable domain: SQTIHQWPATLVQPVGSPLSLECTVEGTSNPNLYWYRQAAGRGLQLLFYSVGIGQISSEVPQNLSASRPQDRQFILSSKKLLLSDSGFYLCAWRRGWNTGELFFGEGSRLTVL.

A note on this clonotype: At one of its ends the junction is not consistent with the germline gene, which may arise from a read error. The V and J genes are TRBV24-1 and TRBJ1-5; no definite D call. The CDR3 spans 16 residues. Germline-derived CDR1 and CDR2 are KGHDR and SFDVKD. The CDR3 DNA is TGTGCCACCAGTGATTCGACCGGACGGGCGAATCAGCCCCATCATTTT. This translates into CATSDSTGRANQPHHF.

This clonotype has a handful of counts. The rearrangement joins TRBV9 to TRBJ2-3; TRBD1 agrees at 8 bases. The V segment lost 0 bases and the J segment 2 bases; nucleotides outside the gene matches: 11. Germline V lookup: CDR1 SGDLS, CDR2 YYNGEE. This CDR3 spans 18 amino acids. The CDR3 DNA follows: TGTGCCAGCAGCGTAGTGGACAGCCGGACAGGGCCCACAGATACGCAGTATTTT. Translation gives CASSVVDSRTGPTDTQYF.

This clonotype was seen at least ten times. This rearrangement joins TRBV7-3 to TRBJ2-7; 7 bases align to TRBD2. The germline CDR1 and CDR2 sequences are SGHTA and FQGTGA. The CDR3 sequence is 15 residues long. V shed 3 bases and J 3 bases; nucleotides not matched to a gene: 8. The CDR3 loop reads CASSFRRESSYEQYF. CDR3 DNA sequence: TGTGCCAGCAGCTTTCGGCGGGAGTCGAGCTACGAGCAGTACTTC.

This clonotype showed up many times. This chain links TRBV28 with TRBJ1-5; perhaps TRBD1 as D (5 bases). Germline assignment: CDR1 MDHEN and CDR2 SYDVKM. Trimming cost V 5 bases and J 9 bases, with 17 bases left between them. This CDR3 comprises 14 residues. The CDR3 loop reads CASSPPAGGWPQHF. CDR3 sequence (DNA): TGTGCCAGCAGTCCCCCGGCGGGGGGTTGGCCCCAGCATTTT.

The chain links TRBV27 to TRBJ2-7; 13 nucleotides match TRBD2. The CDR3 is made up of 14 amino acids. Trimming removed 5 bases from V and 6 bases from J; junction bases left unmatched: 4. The germline gives CDR1 MNHEY, CDR2 SMNVEV (reference sequence). For the CDR3, the DNA is TGTGCCAGCAGTCTTTGGACTAGCGGGGGCGAGCAGTACTTC. Its protein product is CASSLWTSGGEQYF.

In this sample, this clonotype turned up many times. V and J are TRBV24-1 and TRBJ2-2; possibly TRBD2 for D (6 bases). Germline-derived CDR1 and CDR2 are KGHDR and SFDVKD. This CDR3 spans 17 amino acids. The V end was cut by 4 bases, the J end by 5 bases, with 19 bases between. The CDR3 nucleotides are TGTGCCACCAGTGACCAAGTGGGGGGAATGAGGACCGGGGAGCTGTTTTTT. Protein product: CATSDQVGGMRTGELFF.

This clonotype was detected many times. This rearrangement joins TRBV11-3 to TRBJ1-2; TRBD1 might be the D (6 bases). The V end was cut by 4 bases, the J end by 4 bases, with 13 bases between. The CDR3 spans 14 residues. Germline V gene sequence: CDR1 SGHNT, CDR2 YENEEA. In DNA, the CDR3 is TGTGCCAGCAGCTACCGTGGGGGCGGCTATGGCTACACCTTC. This codes for CASSYRGGGYGYTF.

This clonotype was recorded many times. The chain recombines TRBV6-5 with TRBJ1-5; D is unresolved. V was shortened by 0 bases and J by 2 bases, with 11 bases between the two germline ends. Germline V gene lookup returns CDR1 MNHEY and CDR2 SVGAGI. The CDR3 covers 16 residues. The CDR3 coding sequence is TGTGCCAGCAGTTACTCGTCACCAGGAGGCAATCAGCCCCAGCATTTT. Its protein is CASSYSSPGGNQPQHF.

This clonotype was counted at least ten times. V gene TRBV5-1 combines with J gene TRBJ2-5; 10 positions match TRBD2. The CDR3 is 16 amino acids. CDR1 SGHRS and CDR2 YFSETQ come from the germline V gene. Unmatched junction bases numbered 5, after V lost 0 bases and J lost 3 bases. The CDR3 protein is CASSLANLAGEETQYF. The CDR3 region has the DNA TGCGCCAGCAGCTTGGCGAATCTAGCGGGAGAAGAGACCCAGTACTTC.

In its sample, this clonotype was seen a few times. The chain carries TRBV18 and TRBJ2-7; 15 positions match TRBD2. CDR3 length: 17 amino acids. The V gene's germline CDR1 is KGHSH and CDR2 LQKENI. With V trimmed by 0 bases and J by 12 bases, 12 bases remained unmatched. CDR3: CASSPPWGLAGGPEWYF. As DNA, the CDR3 is TGTGCCAGCTCACCACCCTGGGGACTAGCGGGAGGCCCGGAGTGGTACTTC.